The rows below give T cell receptor beta chains drawn from one sample of a study of OX40 agonist ivuxolimab in advanced cancers. The table came from immunoSEQ multiplex PCR; TCRdb's copy has only in-frame clones and leaves some out. Of approximately 77,000 clones in the sample, about nine tenths were seen once. The sample was CD4+ or CD8+ T cells sorted from blood, taken in a trial of the OX40 agonist ivuxolimab. These receptors all stem from an adult with an advanced solid tumor such as melanoma, head and neck, liver or kidney cancer. CDR3s include the opening cysteine and the closing phenylalanine or tryptophan. A D gene is named only where the DNA matches it firmly. Clone size, where shown, is once, few, many, or a class for clones that have expanded.

TRBJ2-1 . TRBV5-6 . CASSLGIDEQFF TGTGCCAGCAGCTTGGGAATCGATGAGCAGTTCTTC
TRBJ1-2 TRBD1 TRBV6-5 . CASSYGQGEGRYTF TGTGCCAGCAGCTATGGACAGGGGGAAGGTCGCTACACCTTC
TRBJ1-1 TRBD1 TRBV5-4 . CASSSTGGNTEAFF TGTGCCAGCAGCTCAACAGGGGGGAACACTGAAGCTTTCTTT
TRBJ1-2 . TRBV6-4 once CASREVRFDPANYGYTF TGTGCCAGCAGGGAGGTCAGATTCGACCCCGCTAACTATGGCTACACCTTC
TRBJ2-4 . TRBV4-3 . CASSQVQADIQYF TGCGCCAGCAGCCAAGTCCAGGCGGACATTCAGTACTTC
TRBJ2-1 . TRBV7-9 once CASSLREDEQFF TGTGCCAGCAGCTTAAGGGAGGATGAGCAGTTCTTC
TRBJ2-5 TRBD1 TRBV9 . CASSVDREETQYF TGTGCCAGCAGCGTTGACAGGGAAGAGACCCAGTACTTC
TRBJ1-1 TRBD1 TRBV11-2 once CASSLGRTGLGAEAFF TGTGCCAGCAGCTTGGGGCGGACAGGGCTTGGTGCTGAAGCTTTCTTT
TRBJ2-1 TRBD2 TRBV6-6 . CASTYGGNEQFF TGTGCCAGCACTTACGGGGGGAATGAGCAGTTCTTC
TRBJ2-5 . TRBV30 . CAWTGARETQYF TGTGCCTGGACTGGGGCAAGGGAGACCCAGTACTTC